Below, 26 T cell receptor beta chains from the same sample are listed, as sequenced in a study of T cells in Graves' hyperthyroidism and ophthalmopathy. RNA transcripts yielded amplified TCR beta CDR3 regions. The HTBI primer set served for first-round RT-PCR of the TCR CDR3. TCRdb fed the multiplex PCR reads into MiXCR, producing one record per CDR3 protein. The profile shows approximately 690,000 distinct CDR3 sequences, around 20% of them singletons. The specimen was blood. These receptor sequences come from a man aged 30 to 45 with Graves' ophthalmopathy.

A few counts support this clonotype. The V call is TRBV24-1, the J call TRBJ2-7; the D is unclear. CDR1 and CDR2 (germline): KGHDR, SFDVKD. V lost 1 base to trimming and J lost 3 bases, with 12 bases between them. The CDR3 has 15 residues. CDR3 nucleotide sequence: TGTGCCACCAGTGATTTTCTGGTGGACGGCTACGAGCAGTACTTC. It translates to CATSDFLVDGYEQYF.

The genes are TRBV5-1 and TRBJ1-1, with D perhaps matching TRBD1 (5 bases). V was trimmed by 4 bases and J by 1 base, leaving 14 bases between them. The CDR3 is made up of 15 amino acids. The germline V gene encodes CDR1 SGHRS and CDR2 YFSETQ. CDR3 nucleotide sequence: TGCGCCAGCAGCGGACGGGACCGAGGGAACACTGAAGCTTTCTTT. Translation: CASSGRDRGNTEAFF.

The CDR3 loop is CASSSTDRAKNIQYF. In DNA form, the CDR3 reads TGTGCCAGCAGCTCGACGGACAGAGCCAAAAACATTCAGTACTTC. V is TRBV5-4 and J is TRBJ2-4, with a weak D call TRBD1 (6 bases). Germline-derived CDR1 and CDR2 are SGHNT and YYREEE (reference sequence). V was shortened by 3 bases and J by 0 bases, with 10 bases between the two germline ends. The CDR3 is made up of 15 amino acids. The full variable domain, in which reference TRBV5-4 and TRBJ2-4 provide the parts outside the CDR3, is ETGVTQSPTHLIKTRGQQVTLRCSSQSGHNTVSWYQQALGQGPQFIFQYYREEENGRGNFPPRFSGLQFPNYSSELNVNALELDDSALYLCASSSTDRAKNIQYFGAGTRLSVL.

The chain couples TRBV29-1 to TRBJ1-1; weak D call: TRBD1 (5 bases). Germline V gives CDR1 SQVTM, CDR2 ANQGSEA. This CDR3 has 13 residues. V dropped 4 bases and J dropped 11 bases, with 20 bases sitting between them. The CDR3 reads CSVVISQGGGAFF. In nucleotides, the CDR3 is TGCAGCGTTGTAATTAGTCAGGGAGGAGGGGCTTTCTTT.

This clonotype was recorded at least ten times. The chain combines TRBV12-3 or TRBV12-4 with TRBJ2-2; 13 bases match TRBD2. With V trimmed by 5 bases and J by 2 bases, 5 bases remained unmatched. The CDR3 spans 17 residues. CDR3 residues: CASSPGLAGVNTGELFF. The DNA of the CDR3 is TGTGCCAGCAGTCCCGGACTAGCGGGAGTAAACACCGGGGAGCTGTTTTTT.

This sequence joins TRBV4-3 and TRBJ2-5, with 12 bases matching TRBD2. The CDR3 covers 17 residues. CDR1 and CDR2 from the germline V gene are LGHNA and YSLEER. The J segment lost 5 bases and the V segment lost 1 base, leaving 8 bases of the junction unmatched. The CDR3 DNA follows: TGCGCCAGCAGCCAAGGTTCCGTGACTAGCGGGAGTGAGACCCAGTACTTC. Residues: CASSQGSVTSGSETQYF.

The chain is built from TRBV27 and TRBJ1-5, with TRBD1 identical over 8 bases. This CDR3 spans 13 amino acids. The trim removed 7 bases at V and 7 bases at J, leaving 6 bases unmatched. CDR1 MNHEY and CDR2 SMNVEV come from the germline V gene (reference sequence). CDR3 coding DNA: TGTGCCAGCAAGGCAGGGGGCGGGCAGCCCCAGCATTTT. This codes for CASKAGGGQPQHF.

There are many counts of this clonotype. CDR3 sequence: CASSPRGHEQYF. The CDR3 DNA reads TGTGCCAGCTCACCACGGGGTCACGAGCAGTACTTC. The chain uses TRBV18 and TRBJ2-7, with D hard to call. CDR1 KGHSH and CDR2 LQKENI come from the germline V gene. The V gene lost 1 base and the J gene lost 5 bases, with 6 bases spanning the gap. The CDR3 consists of 12 residues.

This clonotype has a handful of counts. The chain recombines TRBV4-2 with TRBJ1-2, with 7 nucleotides matching TRBD1. The CDR3 is made up of 16 amino acids. J lost 3 bases, V lost 5 bases, and 12 bases had no gene match. CDR1 is LGHNA and CDR2 is YNFKEQ in the germline V gene. The CDR3 loop is CASSVHEGGEDYGYTF. The CDR3 bases are TGTGCCAGCAGCGTTCACGAAGGGGGCGAGGACTATGGCTACACCTTC.

Details on this clonotype: A much larger clone lies one base from this, so it may be a read error. The chain uses TRBV20-1 and TRBJ2-3, with no clear D. This CDR3 spans 14 amino acids. V was clipped by 3 bases and J by 4 bases, with 14 bases between them. The germline V gene encodes CDR1 DFQATT and CDR2 SNEGSKA (reference sequence). In nucleotides, the CDR3 is TGCAGTGCTAGGATCCCGATGGGCGCAGATACGCAGTATTTT. Encoded protein: CSARIPMGADTQYF.

For this clonotype: The junction does not match germline at one end; this may be a read error. This chain joins TRBV7-7 and TRBJ1-1; D may be TRBD1 (5 bases). The CDR3 length is 15 residues. Germline V CDR1 and CDR2: SSHAT, FNYEAQ (reference sequence). CDR3 nucleotide sequence: TGTGCTAGCAGCCCCCTGGTTCTGGGGGACACTGAAGCTTTCTTT. Translating gives CASSPLVLGDTEAFF.

This clonotype has more than one count but fewer than ten. The CDR3 DNA reads as TGTGCCAGCAGTGATGTAGCGGGAGTCCACGAGCAGTACTTC. The encoded protein is CASSDVAGVHEQYF. The genes are TRBV28 and TRBJ2-7; 9 bases match TRBD2. The CDR3 contains 14 residues. CDR1 and CDR2 from the germline V gene are MDHEN and SYDVKM. V was clipped by 5 bases and J by 5 bases; unmatched bases: 7.

V and J are TRBV3-1 and TRBJ1-1; TRBD1 might be the D (5 bases). V was pared by 2 bases and J by 3 bases, with 10 bases between. CDR3 length: 14 residues. CDR1 and CDR2 from the germline V gene are LGHDT and YNNKEL (reference sequence). The chain's CDR3 is CASSQQGGYTEAFF. The CDR3 DNA is TGTGCCAGCAGCCAACAGGGCGGATACACTGAAGCTTTCTTT.

J is TRBJ2-1 and V is TRBV28; the match to TRBD1 covers 8 bases. After removal of 5 bases from V and 0 bases from J, the junction contained 6 bases not matched to a gene. The germline V gene has CDR1 MDHEN and CDR2 SYDVKM. The CDR3 is 16 residues long. CDR3 protein: CASSPRTGTSYNEQFF. DNA of the CDR3: TGTGCCAGCAGTCCCAGGACAGGGACCTCCTACAATGAGCAGTTCTTC. The whole variable domain, remainder taken from reference TRBV28 and TRBJ2-1, is DVKVTQSSRYLVKRTGEKVFLECVQDMDHENMFWYRQDPGLGLRLIYFSYDVKMKEKGDIPEGYSVSREKKERFSLILESASTNQTSMYLCASSPRTGTSYNEQFFGPGTRLTVL.

The rearrangement links TRBV10-3 to TRBJ1-4; perhaps TRBD1 as D (5 bases). V gave up 3 bases and J gave up 8 bases, with 10 bases separating them. This CDR3 spans 13 amino acids. Germline-derived CDR1 and CDR2 are ENHRY and SYGVKD. CDR3 loop: CAISDSRDEKLFF. CDR3 nucleotides: TGTGCCATCAGTGATTCGAGGGACGAAAAACTGTTTTTT.

This clonotype was seen only a few times. The rearrangement links TRBV2 to TRBJ2-7; 7 nucleotides match TRBD1. Germline V gives CDR1 SNHLY, CDR2 FYNNEI. The CDR3 runs 15 residues. Trimming at V came to 6 bases and at J to 3 bases, leaving 11 bases not matched to a gene. The chain's CDR3 is CASRVQGPQNYEQYF. CDR3 coding DNA: TGTGCCAGCAGGGTACAGGGGCCACAGAACTACGAGCAGTACTTC.

This clonotype was detected ten times or more. The rearrangement uses TRBV4-1 and TRBJ2-7, with 7 bases matching TRBD2. Trimming cost V 0 bases and J 2 bases; bases outside gene matches: 1. This CDR3 has 14 amino acids. In germline, CDR1 is MGHRA, CDR2 YSYEKL. CDR3 coding DNA: TGCGCCAGCAGCCAAGATGCGGGAGCCTACGAGCAGTACTTC. Its protein product is CASSQDAGAYEQYF.

This clonotype showed up just a few times. Possible read error: a much larger clone is one base away. V is TRBV7-2 and J is TRBJ2-3; D is uncertain. The better agreement between TRBJ1-5 and the DNA end casts doubt on the J call. This CDR3 comprises 15 residues. Germline V gives CDR1 SGHTA, CDR2 FQGNSA. Written as DNA, the CDR3 is TGTGCCAGCAGCTTAGCCGGAGGTATCACAGATACGCAGCATTTT. Protein sequence: CASSLAGGITDTQHF.

In this sample, this clonotype turned up many times. The rearrangement joins TRBV11-2 to TRBJ2-7; the match to TRBD2 covers 9 bases. This CDR3 has 15 amino acids. J lost 0 bases, V lost 6 bases, and 6 bases had no gene match. CDR1 SGHAT and CDR2 FQNNGV come from the germline V gene. The CDR3 sequence is CASSWGLAVSYEQYF. Here the CDR3 DNA reads TGTGCCAGCAGTTGGGGACTAGCAGTCTCCTACGAGCAGTACTTC.

This clonotype appeared a few times. The chain uses TRBV6-1 and TRBJ1-6, with a weak D call TRBD1 (5 bases). The CDR3 loop spans 17 amino acids. Between the trimmed V and J ends, which lost 8 bases and 8 bases, there was a span of 25 bases. The germline gives CDR1 MNHNS, CDR2 SASEGT. The CDR3 is CASWSATDGHYYSPLHF. The CDR3 nucleotides read TGTGCCAGCTGGTCGGCGACGGATGGACATTACTATTCACCCCTCCACTTT.

This clonotype was recorded a few times. The chain uses TRBV7-2 and TRBJ2-5, with D hard to call. The CDR3 covers 16 residues. The V gene's germline CDR1 is SGHTA and CDR2 FQGNSA. V shed 1 base and J shed 13 bases, with 25 bases lying between them. In DNA, the CDR3 is TGTGCCAGCAGCTTAGATGGGTCCTCTGCCCGCTGGGGAATGTACTTC. This encodes CASSLDGSSARWGMYF.

The rearrangement uses TRBV6-1 and TRBJ1-2; D gene ambiguous. There are 14 residues in the CDR3. Looked up from germline, CDR1 is MNHNS and CDR2 is SASEGT. The V gene lost 6 bases and the J gene lost 3 bases, with 14 bases spanning the gap. In DNA form, the CDR3 reads TGTGCCAGCAGCCACAGTCCTGGGGACTATGGCTACACCTTC. Translated: CASSHSPGDYGYTF.

On this clonotype itself: It may be a read error: a sequence one base away is much more abundant. The rearrangement uses TRBV7-9 and TRBJ2-7; no clear D. Germline assignment: CDR1 SEHNR and CDR2 FQNEAQ (reference sequence). The CDR3 loop spans 15 amino acids. The V end lost 6 bases, the J end lost 3 bases, and 18 bases lay between the germline ends. CDR3 protein: CASRAELELSYEQYF. The CDR3 DNA reads as TGTGCCAGCAGGGCCGAACTTGAACTAAGCTACGAGCAGTACTTC.

This sequence joins TRBV10-3 and TRBJ2-5, with 7 bases aligning to TRBD1. The trim removed 8 bases at V and 2 bases at J, leaving 5 bases unmatched. Looked up from germline, CDR1 is ENHRY and CDR2 is SYGVKD. CDR3 length: 13 amino acids. The CDR3 DNA sequence: TGTGCCATCGCCACAGGGGTACAAGAGACCCAGTACTTC. It translates to CAIATGVQETQYF.

The V and J genes are TRBV7-9 and TRBJ2-1; a possible D gene is TRBD1 (6 bases). This CDR3 is built from 16 residues. The germline V gene has CDR1 SEHNR and CDR2 FQNEAQ (reference sequence). V was clipped by 2 bases and J by 2 bases, with 13 bases between them. The DNA of the CDR3 is TGTGCCAGCAGCTTAATAGGGGGTAGCGCCTACAATGAGCAGTTCTTC. It codes for CASSLIGGSAYNEQFF. Based on the CDR3 plus reference TRBV7-9 and TRBJ2-1, the full variable domain is DTGVSQNPRHKITKRGQNVTFRCDPISEHNRLYWYRQTLGQGPEFLTYFQNEAQLEKSRLLSDRFSAERPKGSFSTLEIQRTEQGDSAMYLCASSLIGGSAYNEQFFGPGTRLTVL.

This clonotype was counted a few times. A much larger clone sits a single nucleotide away, making a read error possible. The gene calls are TRBV6-5 and TRBJ2-7; D tentatively reads TRBD1 or TRBD2 (5 bases each). The CDR3 has 14 amino acids. Germline V gives CDR1 MNHEY, CDR2 SVGAGI. V was shortened by 0 bases and J by 0 bases, with 6 bases between the two germline ends. CDR3 coding DNA: TGTGCCAGCAGTTACTCGAGGGGCTCCTACGAGCAGTACTTC. It encodes CASSYSRGSYEQYF.